Listed below are T cell receptor beta chains from one sample, sequenced in a study of identical twins. TCRdb processed the 5' RACE reads anew with MiXCR; each CDR3 protein has one entry. Of 450,000 to 600,000 distinct CDR3 sequences in the sample, approximately 20% were seen once. This same sample was also taken into another study, of yellow fever vaccine responses in identical twins.

The sequenced material came from CD4+ T cells sorted from blood. The receptors stem from a woman under 30 in good health. CDR3s include the opening cysteine and the closing phenylalanine or tryptophan. The order of the fields is D gene, V gene, J gene, clone size, CDR3 protein, CDR3 DNA. D genes are given only for firm matches. Size is stated for part of the rows, as once, few or many counts, or as a class when the clone is expanded.

>-|TRBV20-1|TRBJ1-5|-
CSAEGGGLGQPQHF
TGCAGTGCAGAGGGGGGGGGCCTCGGCCAGCCCCAGCATTTT
>-|TRBV7-9|TRBJ2-7|-
CASSFASEGGREQYF
TGTGCCAGCAGCTTCGCCTCCGAGGGGGGACGCGAGCAGTACTTC
>TRBD1|TRBV29-1|TRBJ2-1|few
CSVGGTGTGTYNEQFF
TGCAGCGTTGGGGGTACCGGGACAGGGACCTACAATGAGCAGTTCTTC
>-|TRBV12-3/TRBV12-4|TRBJ2-3|-
CASRFSTDTQYF
TGTGCCAGCAGATTTAGCACAGATACGCAGTATTTT
>-|TRBV29-1|TRBJ2-3|few
CSAINGQLTDTQYF
TGCAGCGCCATAAATGGTCAACTCACAGATACGCAGTATTTT
>TRBD2|TRBV5-1|TRBJ2-5|-
CASSTTGTSGQETQYF
TGCGCCAGCAGCACAACCGGGACTAGTGGCCAAGAGACCCAGTACTTC
>-|TRBV4-1|TRBJ2-2|-
CASSQDLPRQSGELFF
TGCGCCAGCAGCCAAGATCTGCCTAGACAGAGCGGGGAGCTGTTTTTT
>-|TRBV21-1|TRBJ2-5|-
CASSRTSGRDQETQYF
TGTGCCAGCAGCAGAACTAGCGGGAGAGACCAAGAGACCCAGTACTTC
>TRBD1|TRBV5-1|TRBJ2-1|few
CASSPGTGGFDEQFF
TGCGCCAGCAGCCCCGGGACAGGGGGATTCGATGAGCAGTTCTTC
>-|TRBV27|TRBJ2-5|-
CASSFGQGTETQYF
TGTGCCAGCAGTTTTGGTCAGGGCACAGAGACCCAGTACTTC
>TRBD2|TRBV25-1|TRBJ2-7|-
CASSASSGRASFNEQYF
TGTGCCAGCAGTGCTTCTAGCGGGAGGGCCTCTTTTAATGAGCAGTACTTC
>TRBD2|TRBV20-1|TRBJ2-1|-
CSARDLSGKRNEQFF
TGCAGTGCTAGAGATCTTAGCGGGAAGCGTAATGAGCAGTTCTTC
>-|TRBV4-1|TRBJ2-2|many
CASSQEVGELFF
TGCGCCAGCAGCCAAGAGGTCGGGGAGCTGTTTTTT
>-|TRBV9|TRBJ2-7|-
CASSVDQNRAYEQYF
TGTGCCAGCAGCGTAGACCAGAACCGGGCATACGAGCAGTACTTC
>-|TRBV9|TRBJ2-1|few
CASSVSRSEGYAYNEQFF
TGTGCCAGCAGCGTAAGTAGGTCGGAAGGATACGCCTACAATGAGCAGTTCTTC
>-|TRBV7-8|TRBJ2-1|-
CASSFSGRANEQFF
TGTGCCAGCAGCTTTTCAGGAAGGGCCAATGAGCAGTTCTTC
>-|TRBV29-1|TRBJ2-1|-
CSVVSRIAEEQFF
TGCAGCGTTGTCTCCAGAATTGCGGAGGAGCAGTTCTTC
>TRBD2|TRBV28|TRBJ2-7|few
CASSAGLAGRKYEQYF
TGTGCCAGCAGTGCCGGACTAGCGGGCCGAAAATACGAGCAGTACTTC
>-|TRBV12-3/TRBV12-4|TRBJ1-2|once
CASTLGAIINYGYTF
TGTGCCAGCACCCTGGGGGCGATCATCAACTATGGCTACACCTTC
>-|TRBV21-1|TRBJ1-1|-
CASSKCPDRGRGYTEAFF
TGTGCCAGCAGCAAATGCCCGGACAGGGGAAGGGGGTACACTGAAGCTTTCTTT
>-|TRBV6-5|TRBJ1-1|-
CASSFGRYTEAFF
TGTGCCAGCAGTTTCGGGCGGTACACTGAAGCTTTCTTT
>-|TRBV12-3/TRBV12-4|TRBJ1-5|-
CASSGVGPVGPQHF
TGTGCCAGCAGCGGGGTGGGGCCCGTGGGGCCCCAGCATTTT
>TRBD2|TRBV27|TRBJ2-3|-
CASSLLAGGPDTQYF
TGTGCCAGCAGTTTATTGGCGGGAGGGCCAGATACGCAGTATTTT
>-|TRBV6-1|TRBJ1-6|-
CASSKDSSYNSPLHF
TGTGCCAGCAGTAAGGACAGCTCCTATAATTCACCCCTCCACTTT
>-|TRBV28|TRBJ2-4|-
CASSLFDGTGVGKNIQYF
TGTGCCAGCAGCTTATTTGACGGAACGGGGGTGGGCAAAAACATTCAGTACTTC
>-|TRBV20-1|TRBJ2-1|few
CSAAEEGRLNEQFF
TGCAGCGCAGCCGAGGAGGGTAGGCTCAATGAGCAGTTCTTC
>TRBD2|TRBV7-9|TRBJ2-1|few
CASSSTSGSSNNEQFF
TGTGCCAGCAGCTCAACTAGCGGGAGTTCCAACAATGAGCAGTTCTTC
>TRBD1|TRBV5-6|TRBJ1-2|few
CASSPRTGLGNYGYTF
TGTGCCAGCAGCCCTAGGACAGGGCTGGGGAACTATGGCTACACCTTC
>-|TRBV27|TRBJ2-5|few
CASSLSYSETQYF
TGTGCCAGCAGTTTATCTTACTCGGAGACCCAGTACTTC
>-|TRBV4-1|TRBJ1-1|few
CASSPWGAGNTEAFF
TGCGCCAGCAGCCCGTGGGGGGCAGGGAACACTGAAGCTTTCTTT
>TRBD1|TRBV28|TRBJ2-7|-
CASMGQGIYEQYF
TGTGCCAGCATGGGACAGGGGATCTACGAGCAGTACTTC
>TRBD1|TRBV5-5|TRBJ2-3|-
CASNLGQGGDTQYF
TGTGCCAGCAACTTGGGACAGGGGGGCGATACGCAGTATTTT
>-|TRBV27|TRBJ2-1|-
CASSLLGGALYNEQFF
TGTGCCAGCAGTTTATTGGGGGGGGCCCTCTACAATGAGCAGTTCTTC
>-|TRBV4-2|TRBJ2-7|-
CASSQESGWTYEQYF
TGTGCCAGCAGCCAAGAAAGCGGGTGGACCTACGAGCAGTACTTC
>-|TRBV6-4|TRBJ1-1|few
CASSDSLRGTEAFF
TGTGCCAGCAGTGACTCTCTCAGAGGCACTGAAGCTTTCTTT
>TRBD2|TRBV29-1|TRBJ2-4|many
CSVVAGVWENIQYF
TGCAGCGTTGTTGCGGGAGTGTGGGAGAACATTCAGTACTTC
>-|TRBV19|TRBJ2-3|-
CASSTSLETSTDTQYF
TGTGCCAGTAGTACGTCACTAGAAACTAGCACAGATACGCAGTATTTT
>-|TRBV5-1|TRBJ2-1|-
CASSLGGEGWNEQFF
TGCGCCAGCAGCTTGGGTGGAGAGGGTTGGAATGAGCAGTTCTTC
>TRBD2|TRBV7-6|TRBJ2-1|-
CASSLGSSGSFNEQFF
TGTGCCAGCAGCTTAGGAAGCAGCGGGAGTTTCAATGAGCAGTTCTTC
>-|TRBV12-3/TRBV12-4|TRBJ2-1|few
CASSRGTIPGEQFF
TGTGCCAGCAGCAGGGGGACTATCCCGGGTGAGCAGTTCTTC
>TRBD1|TRBV27|TRBJ1-5|-
CASSLVGQGGNQPQHF
TGTGCCAGCAGTTTAGTCGGACAGGGGGGCAATCAGCCCCAGCATTTT
>TRBD2|TRBV20-1|TRBJ2-3|-
CSASGRPSTDTQYF
TGCAGTGCTAGCGGGAGGCCTAGCACAGATACGCAGTATTTT
>-|TRBV3-1|TRBJ1-4|-
CASSHEASGEKLFF
TGTGCCAGCAGCCATGAAGCCTCTGGTGAAAAACTGTTTTTT
>TRBD2|TRBV14|TRBJ2-3|-
CASSLQLAGAYRTDTQYF
TGTGCCAGCAGCCTGCAGCTAGCGGGGGCGTATCGCACAGATACGCAGTATTTT
>-|TRBV28|TRBJ1-2|few
CASSFPSAVDYGYTF
TGTGCCAGCAGTTTTCCATCAGCTGTGGACTATGGCTACACCTTC
>TRBD1|TRBV20-1|TRBJ2-2|few
CSARDRVNTGELFF
TGCAGTGCTAGGGACAGGGTAAACACCGGGGAGCTGTTTTTT
>-|TRBV2|TRBJ2-7|once
CASSDFLEFYEQYF
TGTGCCAGCAGTGATTTTTTGGAGTTCTACGAGCAGTACTTC
>TRBD2|TRBV28|TRBJ2-1|once
CASSLGRLGTSGRYEQFF
TGTGCCAGCAGTTTAGGTCGTTTAGGGACTAGCGGGAGGTATGAGCAGTTCTTC
>-|TRBV20-1|TRBJ1-1|-
CSARGPPDTEAFF
TGCAGTGCTAGAGGTCCCCCGGACACTGAAGCTTTCTTT
>-|TRBV18|TRBJ1-1|-
CASSLQGGVTEAFF
TGTGCCAGCTCACTACAGGGCGGTGTCACTGAAGCTTTCTTT
>-|TRBV6-1|TRBJ2-6|-
CASRGQTTGANVLTF
TGTGCCAGCAGAGGTCAGACGACTGGGGCCAACGTCCTGACTTTC
>-|TRBV11-3|TRBJ2-3|-
CASKDRNTDTQYF
TGTGCCAGTAAAGACAGAAACACAGATACGCAGTATTTT
>-|TRBV7-9|TRBJ2-7|-
CASSFGLGSWDEQYF
TGTGCCAGCAGCTTCGGTTTGGGGAGTTGGGACGAGCAGTACTTC
>TRBD2|TRBV18|TRBJ2-7|-
CASSPRGDEQYF
TGTGCCAGCTCACCTCGGGGGGACGAGCAGTACTTC
>TRBD1|TRBV12-3/TRBV12-4|TRBJ1-2|-
CASSSSGQSSHGYTF
TGTGCCAGCAGTTCCTCGGGACAGAGCTCCCATGGCTACACCTTC
>TRBD2|TRBV7-8|TRBJ2-7|few
CASSLASGTTATYEQYF
TGTGCCAGCAGCTTAGCTAGCGGGACGACCGCTACCTACGAGCAGTACTTC
>TRBD1|TRBV20-1|TRBJ2-2|-
CSATNARTGTGELFF
TGCAGTGCAACCAACGCTCGGACAGGGACCGGGGAGCTGTTTTTT
>TRBD2|TRBV5-1|TRBJ2-7|few
CASSFSSRGLNYEQYF
TGCGCCAGCAGCTTTTCCAGCCGGGGACTAAACTACGAGCAGTACTTC
>-|TRBV3-1|TRBJ2-1|few
CASSHKGHSPYNEQFF
TGTGCCAGCAGCCATAAAGGACACTCGCCCTACAATGAGCAGTTCTTC
>-|TRBV9|TRBJ2-1|few
CASSVVGSNTNEQFF
TGTGCCAGCAGCGTAGTGGGTAGCAACACGAATGAGCAGTTCTTC